This TCR beta chain appears in the sequencing data of a study of cytomegalovirus exposure and HLA in healthy donors (dated by TCRdb to about 2017). General notes on the study: An earlier analysis of approximately 550 of the donors reported 250 to 350 Gb of sequence data and around 120 million unique TCR beta sequences from approximately 180 million T cells. An early release that covered several hundred HLA-typed donors contained about 290 gigabases of sequencing data and 70 million to 100 million unique TCR sequences. Of the approximately 400 genotyped donors, approximately 82% fell in the genetic ancestry cluster associated with self-reported Caucasian donors. The study aimed to test whether signatures of past pathogen exposure could be identified by cataloging public T cell receptors. The study profiled the T cell repertoires of around 700 subjects by immunosequencing and related them to cytomegalovirus serostatus. Along with the approximately 670-subject first cohort, a separate validation cohort of around 110 different subjects was used. High-throughput TCR immunosequencing, statistical association of individual TCRs with disease status, and machine learning were combined to predict cytomegalovirus infection status. In a later analysis, previously published TCR beta repertoires from about 640 donors were re-analyzed and high-resolution HLA genotyping was added so that TCR occurrence patterns could be studied. Rather than drawing on any new phenotypic data, the later analysis identified candidate immune exposures from TCR beta sequences and the way those sequences occurred across donors. In an earlier analysis of several hundred of the donors, high-throughput TCR beta sequencing was used to judge whether each TCR beta V gene segment behaved as functional or pseudogenic. Donor age, sex, ethnicity and CMV serostatus were compiled together with the repertoire data. A later genetic analysis took genome-wide SNP genotypes for 398 of the 666 donors and used that subset as a discovery cohort. All discovery cohort repertoires had been generated using a single sequencing platform. HLA typing included class I and class II loci at four-digit resolution. The number of typed donors differed by locus: about 629-640 for A, B, C, DRB1 and DQB1; about 520 for DQA1; 606 for DPA1; and some 450 for DPB1. Several DR-DQ haplotypes were treated as single units for association and clustering because of strong linkage in the cohort. On average, around 200,000 unique TCR beta nucleotide sequences were sequenced per donor among 300 to 500 genotyped donors of the cohort, with roughly 20% of those sequences being non-productive.

Library preparation used the immunoSEQ multiplex PCR assay. A mixture of 60 forward primers for TCR Vbeta segments and 13 reverse primers for TCR Jbeta segments was used in the multiplex PCR. Amplification of the CDR3 region of rearranged TCR beta genes was performed with a multiplex PCR assay on genomic DNA. On the Illumina HiSeq System, the amplified TCR beta libraries were sequenced as 87-base-pair reads. The paper's data handling went like this. In a later analysis, some 80 million unique TCR beta chains were counted across the 500 to 850 repertoires, and roughly 11 million of these chains were shared by at least two donors. Raw reads were error-corrected and collapsed into unique sequences by a nearest-neighbor algorithm in which closely related sequences were merged to remove PCR and sequencing errors. To assign V, D and J gene segments, CDR3 sequences were aligned to IMGT reference sequences. For a sequence to be retained, at least a six-nucleotide match to both a V gene segment and a J gene segment was required. Rearrangements were classified as productive when the CDR3 lacked stop codons and remained in frame with V and J, and all other rearrangements were classified as non-productive. CDR3 was defined according to IMGT convention as the region running from the second conserved V-encoded cysteine to the conserved J-encoded phenylalanine. In an earlier analysis of roughly 580 of the donors, sequences lacking an unambiguous match to a single V gene segment were excluded. In an earlier analysis of approximately 610 of the donors, V segments were called functional above 56.7% productive rearrangements and were called segregating when the between-donor standard deviation exceeded 5%. A statistical classification framework was developed to diagnose cytomegalovirus status using the catalog of TCR beta chain sequences. A later analysis assigned V and J genes by comparing TCR nucleotide sequences with IMGT/GENE-DB human TR gene sequences. Using the TCRdist pipeline, a later analysis assigned CDR3 sequences along with most-parsimonious VDJ recombination scenarios. A later analysis defined each TCR beta chain by its CDR3 amino acid sequence plus V-gene family, and excluded reads lacking a unique V-gene family. As a way to deal with suspected cross-contamination and a sequencing artifact, a later analysis dropped approximately 570 nucleotide sequences that were highly shared and had low generation probability. A later analysis calculated a clonal expansion index for each public chain from normalized within-repertoire ranks of inferred template counts. Generation probabilities in a later analysis came from a VDJ recombination model fitted to out-of-frame rearrangements, and those results were checked against IGoR. A later analysis scored TCR-TCR, TCR-HLA and TCR-CMV co-occurrence with hypergeometric tests, applying a repertoire-size bias correction to TCR pairs. To estimate false discovery rates, a later analysis permuted the HLA or CMV assignments 20 times. In a later analysis, co-occurring TCRs were grouped with DBSCAN, and TCRdist sequence similarity was added when clustering was performed within HLA-allele-positive subsets. Repertoires with fewer than 30,000 or more than 120,000 public chains were left out of co-occurrence clustering, as were about 5 repertoires with anomalous nucleotide sharing. TCRdb's version of the immuneACCESS table is confined to in-frame rearrangements and falls short of the full clone set. An unresolved V gene accounts for under half of the shortfall where checked; the remainder is of unknown origin. Clonal size and the V and J genes are those of that table, whereas D and trimming came from the DNA. The sample table contains about 150,000 clones; only one count was recorded for around 77% of them. Clones ranked in the top ten supply 1.3% to 1.5% of the sample.

A word on this clone: The antigen this receptor binds is unknown. No base quality values were provided; no much bigger clone lies one nucleotide off.

The cohort was made up of several hundred healthy bone marrow donors. Cohort members were all nominally healthy when sampled, although unrecorded immune exposures were likely present. The donor tested CMV seronegative and was one of the 352 seronegative cohort members. A peripheral blood sample was collected from each donor, and TCR beta sequencing was performed on peripheral blood mononuclear cells. Genomic DNA was extracted from the blood cell samples with the Qiagen DNeasy Blood Extraction Kit. The investigation overall reported the following: While some public TCRs were present in many individuals, most TCR sequences turned up only very rarely across donors. CMV serostatus was the only immune exposure information available for the cohort. The sequencing pipeline was judged likely to have produced a cluster of highly shared sequence variants as a technical artifact. A further reported finding was that TCR beta sequences accurately predicted the HLA-A and HLA-B alleles for most subjects in the first cohort. According to a later analysis, most CMV-associated TCR beta chains appeared to be HLA-restricted, and the HLA associations seemed to be driven largely by CMV exposure. Because some donors lacked HLA typing at each locus, the association tests relied only on the typed subset. Because counts were too low, roughly 16 rarely observed V segments, including chromosome 9 orphons, were excluded from the earlier analysis of some 540 of the donors. An association between a missense DCLRE1C variant and V-gene and J-gene trimming of TCR beta chains was found in a later genetic analysis and replicated in an independent cohort. In a later analysis, HLA-associated TCR beta chains were found to be more clonally expanded and to have lower generation probabilities than equally common non-associated chains. According to the authors, the approach could potentially be generalized to other disease states and immunological phenotypes. The study gave a list of 150 to 200 TCR beta chains associated with cytomegalovirus. Cytomegalovirus status was reported to be diagnosed by the classifier with high specificity and sensitivity in both the original and validation cohorts. A later analysis reported that several top co-occurrence clusters appeared linked to parvovirus B19, influenza, CMV and Epstein-Barr virus. According to a later genetic analysis, donors in an Asian-associated ancestry cluster had fewer N-insertions in productive TCRs than the roughly 670-donor mean. A later analysis associated 15,000 to 20,000 TCR beta sequences with specific HLA alleles at a false discovery rate of 0.05. In vitro tests confirmed that three of the cytomegalovirus-associated TCR beta chains recognize cytomegalovirus antigens. When HLA alleles, especially DR and DQ, strongly co-occurred, TCR associations were difficult to assign to individual alleles. Roughly uniform sequencing depth across donors was assumed in presence/absence analyses, although this assumption may not hold. In a later analysis, the rate of TCR association differed among HLA loci, with DRB1 alleles having the most associated TCRs and HLA-C alleles having the fewest. Broadly in line with IMGT annotations, most TCR beta V segments showed up in productive rearrangements about 87% or about 30% of the time in an earlier analysis of under 700 of the donors. Linkage disequilibrium might explain the correlated functional status among segregating V segments, but an unknown experimental factor could not be excluded. The cohort was sequenced for TCR beta chains only, and without alpha or paired-chain data the features that could be detected were limited.

This receptor was taken from a woman in her twenties or thirties in good health and CMV-seronegative. The specimen sequenced was PBMCs.

The nucleotide sequence is given as TGTGCCAGCAGCACAGACAGGCTATTGGATTCACCCCTCCACTTT. The encoded protein is CASSTDRLLDSPLHF. The chain couples TRBV7-8 to TRBJ1-6, with TRBD1 perhaps the D gene, on 6 matching bases. CDR1 and CDR2 (SGHVS, FQNEAQ) derive from the germline V gene. The CDR3 measures 15 amino acids from cysteine to phenylalanine. Left in the record is the CDR3 DNA by itself, 45 bases read in frame from the first base. V sheds 5 bases and J sheds 8 bases, leaving 16 bases between their ends.